What follows are 30 T cell receptor beta chains derived from one specimen sequenced in a study of neurological immune-mediated disorders. TCRdb re-derived calls from the 5' RACE reads in MiXCR, one entry per CDR3 protein. The sample holds some 48,000 distinct CDR3 sequences, under 13% seen once. Sequencing used PBMCs. The receptor set was obtained from a woman aged 40 to 50 with HTLV-1-associated myelopathy (HAM/TSP).

This clonotype was seen ten or more times. CDR3 DNA: TGTGCCAGTAAAGGCGGGGGGGCCGAAGAGCAGTACTTC. This gives the protein CASKGGGAEEQYF. The chain combines TRBV19 with TRBJ2-7, with 9 bases lining up with TRBD2. This CDR3 region has 13 residues. The germline gives CDR1 LNHDA, CDR2 SQIVND (reference sequence). Unmatched junction bases numbered 8, after V lost 7 bases and J lost 7 bases.

This clonotype was detected ten times or more. The chain uses TRBV6-2 or TRBV6-3 and TRBJ2-1; TRBD2 matches 7 bases. The length of the CDR3 is 16 residues. Trimming cost V 4 bases and J 0 bases; bases outside gene matches: 6. Germline lookup yields CDR1 MNHEY and CDR2 SVGEGT. The CDR3 sequence is CASSFSGGSSYNEQFF. The DNA of the CDR3 is TGTGCCAGCAGTTTTTCGGGGGGTAGCTCCTACAATGAGCAGTTCTTC.

This clonotype was counted many times. The CDR3 loop is CASSLVDEGYTF. In DNA form, the CDR3 reads TGTGCCAGCAGTTTGGTAGATGAGGGCTACACCTTC. The chain couples TRBV27 to TRBJ1-2; D unresolved. V shed 3 bases and J shed 8 bases, with 10 bases lying between them. The CDR3 extends over 12 amino acids. CDR1 is MNHEY and CDR2 is SMNVEV in the germline V gene (reference sequence).

This clonotype was detected ten times or more. The chain combines TRBV7-8 with TRBJ2-3; the D call may be TRBD1 or TRBD2 (5 bases each). Per the germline V gene, CDR1 is SGHVS and CDR2 is FQNEAQ. The CDR3 has 16 residues. V was shortened by 0 bases and J by 3 bases, with 13 bases between the two germline ends. The CDR3 DNA sequence: TGTGCCAGCAGCTTAGCGAGGGGCCCCCTAACAGATACGCAGTATTTT. Translated: CASSLARGPLTDTQYF.

This clonotype was picked up many times. This chain links TRBV9 with TRBJ2-1; possibly TRBD1 for D (5 bases). CDR1 is SGDLS, CDR2 YYNGEE, per germline. The CDR3 contains 17 residues. Trimming cost V 0 bases and J 2 bases, with 15 bases left between them. The DNA of the CDR3 is TGTGCCAGCAGCGTAGCCACAGGTATCGGTACCTACAATGAGCAGTTCTTC. It codes for CASSVATGIGTYNEQFF.

This chain uses TRBV20-1 with TRBJ2-5; a weak D match, TRBD2 (6 bases). This CDR3 has 13 residues. The germline V gene has CDR1 DFQATT and CDR2 SNEGSKA (reference sequence). V was shortened by 8 bases and J by 2 bases, with 15 bases between the two germline ends. This CDR3 is CSFFLGGQETQYF. The CDR3 nucleotides are TGCAGTTTTTTTCTTGGGGGGCAAGAGACCCAGTACTTC.

This clonotype showed up many times. The CDR3 DNA sequence: TGTGCCAGCAGCCAAGGCCCTACACTCTCCTACGAGCAGTACTTC. Its translation: CASSQGPTLSYEQYF. The chain recombines TRBV3-1 with TRBJ2-7; no definite D call. V was cut by 1 base and J by 0 bases, with 10 bases left in between. Germline V gene data show CDR1 as LGHDT and CDR2 as YNNKEL (reference sequence). This CDR3 contains 15 residues.

Ten or more counts support this clonotype. This chain joins TRBV5-1 and TRBJ2-3; D is perhaps TRBD2 (7 bases). Germline V gene lookup returns CDR1 SGHRS and CDR2 YFSETQ. This CDR3 has 15 amino acids. The V and J ends lost 0 bases and 6 bases respectively, with 14 bases between them. CDR3 amino acids: CASSLARGGRDTQYF. In DNA, the CDR3 is TGCGCCAGCAGCTTGGCTAGGGGGGGCCGGGATACGCAGTATTTT.

The chain employs TRBV4-1 and TRBJ1-4, with 7 bases lining up with TRBD1. V lost 5 bases and J lost 7; bases outside the gene matches: 13. The CDR3 has 16 residues. The V gene's germline CDR1 is MGHRA and CDR2 YSYEKL. The CDR3 sequence: CASSTPGGRGTEKLFF. The DNA for the CDR3 is TGCGCCAGCAGCACACCGGGAGGCAGGGGGACTGAAAAACTGTTTTTT.

In this sample, this clonotype turned up a few times. J is TRBJ1-1 and V is TRBV24-1, with a tentative D call TRBD1 (5 bases). The CDR3 is 13 amino acids. V was trimmed by 4 bases and J by 4 bases, leaving 9 bases between them. The germline gives CDR1 KGHDR, CDR2 SFDVKD. The CDR3: CATSEGGSTEAFF. The CDR3 nucleotides read TGTGCCACCAGTGAGGGGGGAAGCACTGAAGCTTTCTTT.

In its sample, this clonotype was seen many times. This chain links TRBV12-3 or TRBV12-4 with TRBJ2-3; TRBD2 agrees at 15 bases. J gave up 7 bases and V 5 bases, and 10 bases lay outside the gene matches. This CDR3 spans 17 amino acids. CDR3 region: CASSVTGLAGGGNTQYF. In nucleotides, the CDR3 is TGTGCCAGCAGTGTCACGGGACTAGCGGGGGGAGGGAATACGCAGTATTTT.

This clonotype was recorded many times. The rearrangement joins TRBV5-1 to TRBJ2-2; D possibly uses TRBD1 or TRBD2 (5 bases each). Germline CDR1 is SGHRS and CDR2 is YFSETQ. Between the trimmed V and J ends, which lost 0 bases and 4 bases, there was a span of 10 bases. The CDR3 runs 15 residues. In nucleotides, the CDR3 is TGCGCCAGCAGCTTGGCAGGGAGAGGCACCGGGGAGCTGTTTTTT. Translated, it gives CASSLAGRGTGELFF.

At least ten counts were recorded for this clonotype. V gene TRBV20-1 combines with J gene TRBJ2-2; weak D call: TRBD1 (6 bases). This CDR3 spans 15 amino acids. V was pared by 0 bases and J by 6 bases, with 14 bases between. CDR1 is DFQATT, CDR2 SNEGSKA, per germline (reference sequence). The CDR3 reads CSARDLGTPSGELFF. The CDR3 bases are TGCAGTGCTAGAGATTTGGGGACACCGTCCGGGGAGCTGTTTTTT.

This clonotype was counted ten times or more. The J gene is TRBJ1-6, the V gene TRBV3-2. TRBV3-2 corresponds to a pseudogene. The CDR3 length is 17 residues. CDR3 in amino acids: CASSQELMSSYNSPLHF. CDR3 nucleotides: TGTGCCAGCAGCCAAGAGTTGATGAGCTCCTATAATTCACCCCTCCACTTT.

This clonotype was counted many times. J is TRBJ2-5 and V is TRBV29-1; D not resolved. This CDR3 comprises 16 residues. Germline assignment: CDR1 SQVTM and CDR2 ANQGSEA. Deletions cut 0 bases from V and 3 bases from J, with 17 bases between. The CDR3 loop reads CSVEDNSWYGKETQYF. The CDR3 bases are TGCAGCGTTGAAGATAACTCGTGGTACGGAAAAGAGACCCAGTACTTC.

This clonotype was observed at least ten times. This chain links TRBV14 with TRBJ2-1; no reliable D call. This CDR3 has 15 residues. Germline V gives CDR1 SGHDN, CDR2 FVKESK. V gave up 0 bases and J gave up 6 bases, with 12 bases separating them. DNA for the CDR3: TGTGCCAGCAGCCAAGAATGGGTTCGGAGCAATGAGCAGTTCTTC. It yields the protein CASSQEWVRSNEQFF.

In this sample, this clonotype turned up many times. The chain uses TRBV7-8 and TRBJ1-2, with D unclear. The CDR3 sequence is 12 residues long. Trimming took 1 base from V and 2 from J, leaving 2 bases between them. CDR1 and CDR2 from the germline V gene are SGHVS and FQNEAQ. The CDR3 sequence is CASSLDNYGYTF. As DNA, the CDR3 is TGTGCCAGCAGCTTAGACAACTATGGCTACACCTTC. Drawing the rest from reference TRBV7-8 and TRBJ1-2, the complete variable domain is GAGVSQSPRYKVAKRGQDVALRCDPISGHVSLFWYQQALGQGPEFLTYFQNEAQLDKSGLPSDRFFAERPEGSVSTLKIQRTQQEDSAVYLCASSLDNYGYTFGSGTRLTVV.

This clonotype was seen ten or more times. The chain employs TRBV20-1 and TRBJ2-3, with TRBD1 as a possible D gene (6 bases). The germline CDR1 and CDR2 sequences are DFQATT and SNEGSKA (reference sequence). The V gene lost 3 bases and the J gene lost 0 bases, with 13 bases spanning the gap. The CDR3 is 15 residues long. This CDR3 reads CSASLLGASTDTQYF. CDR3 in DNA: TGCAGTGCTAGTCTGCTGGGGGCTAGCACAGATACGCAGTATTTT.

This clonotype was detected ten times or more. The chain joins TRBV4-3 to TRBJ2-2; 10 bases line up with TRBD1. V lost 0 bases and J lost 5; bases outside the gene matches: 9. CDR3 length equals 18 residues. Germline CDR1 reads LGHNA; CDR2 reads YSLEER. The CDR3 is CASSQEVGQGDLTGELFF. The CDR3, as DNA: TGCGCCAGCAGCCAAGAAGTCGGACAGGGGGATTTGACCGGGGAGCTGTTTTTT.

A note on this clonotype: One end of the junction fails to match germline, which may point to a read error. The rearrangement links TRBV2 to TRBJ2-7, with TRBD2 matching 11 bases. The CDR3 has 15 amino acids. Germline V gene sequence: CDR1 SNHLY, CDR2 FYNNEI. CDR3 loop: CASSEELAGAYEKYF. The CDR3 region has the DNA TGTGCCAGCAGTGAAGAACTAGCGGGGGCGTACGAGAAGTACTTC.

In this sample, this clonotype turned up many times. The chain recombines TRBV20-1 with TRBJ1-1; D remains unclear. Germline V gene lookup returns CDR1 DFQATT and CDR2 SNEGSKA (reference sequence). The CDR3 is 12 residues long. Between the trimmed V and J ends, which lost 6 bases and 1 base, there was a span of 9 bases. This chain's CDR3 is CSATLWNTEAFF. The CDR3 nucleotides are TGCAGTGCCACCTTGTGGAACACTGAAGCTTTCTTT.

The chain is built from TRBV5-5 and TRBJ2-1; 7 bases align to TRBD1. The germline CDR1 and CDR2 sequences are SGHKS and YYEKEE (reference sequence). With 2 bases clipped from V and 0 bases from J, the junction kept 17 bases outside the gene matches. The CDR3 spans 20 residues. The CDR3, as DNA: TGTGCCAGCAGCTTCCGACAGGGTAGGACTTACCGTAGCTCCTACAATGAGCAGTTCTTC. This gives the protein CASSFRQGRTYRSSYNEQFF.

This clonotype was seen ten or more times. The genes are TRBV27 and TRBJ1-5; D remains unclear. The CDR3 has 13 amino acids. Germline V gene sequence: CDR1 MNHEY, CDR2 SMNVEV (reference sequence). The ends were cut back, 2 bases at V and 4 bases at J, with 6 bases in the middle. The CDR3 region has the DNA TGTGCCAGCAGTTTACCGCAAAATCAGCCCCAGCATTTT. This encodes CASSLPQNQPQHF.

At least ten counts were recorded for this clonotype. V gene TRBV27 combines with J gene TRBJ2-1, with a possible D match to TRBD2 (5 bases). Per germline, CDR1 MNHEY and CDR2 SMNVEV (reference sequence). This CDR3 is built from 13 residues. Trimming shortened V by 5 bases and J by 6 bases, and 11 bases separated the two germline ends. The CDR3 coding sequence is TGTGCCAGCAGTCTTTTACGGGGCAATGAGCAGTTCTTC. This codes for CASSLLRGNEQFF.

This clonotype has a count of ten or more. The chain couples TRBV6-2 or TRBV6-3 to TRBJ2-5; D uncertain. The V and J ends lost 6 bases and 2 bases respectively, with 10 bases between them. The CDR3 consists of 13 residues. Germline V gives CDR1 MNHEY, CDR2 SVGEGT. CDR3 amino acids: CASSRGGQETQYF. The CDR3 nucleotides read TGTGCCAGCAGCCGTGGCGGACAAGAGACCCAGTACTTC.

This clonotype showed up many times. V gene TRBV20-1 combines with J gene TRBJ2-7, with 8 bases identical to TRBD1. This CDR3 has 14 amino acids. Germline V CDR1 and CDR2: DFQATT, SNEGSKA (reference sequence). J was trimmed by 2 bases and V by 6 bases; bases with no gene match: 9. The CDR3 here is CSAIKRDRPYEQYF. CDR3 nucleotides: TGCAGTGCGATAAAACGGGACAGGCCCTACGAGCAGTACTTC.

Regarding this clonotype: Mismatch with germline at one junction end may stem from a read error. This sequence joins TRBV2 and TRBJ2-7; D may be TRBD1 (6 bases). CDR1 is SNHLY, CDR2 FYNNEI, per germline. This CDR3 region has 12 residues. The DNA of the CDR3 is TGTACCAGTAAGACAGGCCTTGGCGAGCAGTACTTC. Its translation: CTSKTGLGEQYF.

This clonotype came up many times. The V and J genes are TRBV7-2 and TRBJ1-2; D perhaps matches TRBD1 (5 bases). This CDR3 contains 15 residues. The germline V gene encodes CDR1 SGHTA and CDR2 FQGNSA. V was pared by 5 bases and J by 1 base, with 14 bases between. The DNA of the CDR3 is TGTGCCAGCAGCCTGACAGCCTATGATAACTATGGCTACACCTTC. As protein: CASSLTAYDNYGYTF.

A word on this clonotype: One end of the junction does not line up with germline, which may come from a read error. The genes are TRBV15 and TRBJ1-5; D is possibly TRBD1 (5 bases). Germline assignment: CDR1 LNHNV and CDR2 YYDKDF (reference sequence). This CDR3 has 15 amino acids. This CDR3 is CATSRSWGDDQPQHF. CDR3 nucleotide sequence: TGTGCCACCAGCAGATCGTGGGGGGACGATCAGCCACAGCATTTT.

This clonotype appeared many times. The V and J genes are TRBV5-1 and TRBJ1-6; D is unclear. The length of the CDR3 is 13 residues. CDR1 is SGHRS and CDR2 is YFSETQ in the germline V gene. With 6 bases removed from V and 6 bases from J, the gap between germline ends came to 10 bases. The CDR3 region has the DNA TGCGCCAGCAAGGGCAGATTTAATTCACCCCTCCACTTT. It encodes CASKGRFNSPLHF.